The next 18 T cell receptor beta chains were all read from a single sample in a study of blood T cells in healthy people across ages. Primed by a sample-barcoded 5' primer and a J-beta primer mix, a second PCR proceeded for about 7 to 12 cycles. In TCRdb, the 5' RACE reads were re-called with MiXCR into one record per CDR3 protein. The sample has under 850,000 distinct CDR3 sequences, around 36% seen once; the top ten hold over 10%. The sample consisted of blood. These TCRs come from a man between 18 and 29 years old in good health.

This rearrangement joins TRBV6-5 to TRBJ1-1, with a weak D call TRBD1 (5 bases). Germline assignment: CDR1 MNHEY and CDR2 SVGAGI. This CDR3 spans 12 amino acids. V gave up 4 bases and J gave up 6 bases, with 9 bases separating them. CDR3 protein: CASSSPGAEAFF. CDR3 nucleotides: TGTGCCAGCAGTTCGCCGGGGGCTGAAGCTTTCTTT.

CDR3 bases: TGTGCCACCAGCAGAGACATAACAGGGTCCACTGAAGCTTTCTTT. It is translated as CATSRDITGSTEAFF. This rearrangement joins TRBV15 to TRBJ1-1; D may be TRBD1 (6 bases). This CDR3 comprises 15 residues. CDR1 is LNHNV and CDR2 is YYDKDF in the germline V gene (reference sequence). Trimming cost V 0 bases and J 4 bases, with 12 bases left between them.

The chain recombines TRBV29-1 with TRBJ2-4; D may be TRBD2 (6 bases). The V end was cut by 6 bases, the J end by 2 bases, with 11 bases between. Per germline, CDR1 SQVTM and CDR2 ANQGSEA. CDR3 length: 13 amino acids. The CDR3 loop reads CSVPAGTKNIQYF. As DNA, the CDR3 is TGCAGCGTACCTGCGGGGACCAAAAACATTCAGTACTTC.

Points on this clonotype: Given the absence of the conserved phenylalanine or tryptophan at the CDR3 end, a read error is likely. The rearrangement uses TRBV7-2 and TRBJ1-2, with D tentatively TRBD1 (5 bases). Trimming removed 7 bases at V and 8 bases at J, with 17 bases between. CDR1 is SGHTA and CDR2 is FQGNSA in the germline V gene. The CDR3 has 13 residues. The CDR3 loop is CASTRGRSEGYTI. CDR3 nucleotides: TGTGCCAGCACCCGGGGCAGGTCAGAGGGCTACACCATC.

Concerning this clonotype itself: This clone may be a read error of a much larger clone one base away. The chain combines TRBV6-5 with TRBJ2-1; possibly TRBD1 for D (5 bases). V lost 2 bases and J 13 bases, leaving 21 bases between the germline ends. The CDR3 extends over 15 amino acids. Germline loops: CDR1 MNHEY, CDR2 SVGAGI. The CDR3: CASSYDSQGQETQFF. The CDR3 region has the DNA TGTGCCAGCAGTTACGACTCCCAGGGCCAAGAGACCCAGTTCTTC.

This clonotype was observed a handful of times. The chain carries TRBV4-3 and TRBJ1-2, with D perhaps matching TRBD1 (6 bases). The CDR3 totals 15 residues. Germline V gene sequence: CDR1 LGHNA, CDR2 YSLEER. The V gene lost 0 bases and the J gene lost 5 bases, with 13 bases spanning the gap. CDR3 sequence reads: CASSQDRNRDYGYTF. CDR3 nucleotide sequence: TGCGCCAGCAGCCAAGATCGGAACAGGGATTATGGCTACACCTTC.

The chain uses TRBV20-1 and TRBJ2-1; 7 bases are a match to TRBD2. J was trimmed by 6 bases and V by 3 bases; bases with no gene match: 8. The CDR3 covers 14 residues. Germline CDR1 reads DFQATT; CDR2 reads SNEGSKA (reference sequence). The CDR3 region has the DNA TGCAGTGCTAGGTCTAGCGGAGAATCCAATGAGCAGTTCTTC. Its translation: CSARSSGESNEQFF.

The chain is built from TRBV7-9 and TRBJ1-6; D unclear. The CDR3 has 17 amino acids. V lost 1 base and J lost 0, with 10 bases in between. CDR1 and CDR2 (germline): SEHNR, FQNEAQ (reference sequence). The CDR3 spells CASSLGPESSYNSPLHF. Here the CDR3 DNA reads TGTGCCAGCAGCTTAGGACCAGAAAGCTCCTATAATTCACCCCTCCACTTT.

The V gene is TRBV2, the J gene TRBJ2-5; tentatively, D is TRBD1 or TRBD2 (5 bases each). CDR3 length: 12 amino acids. The V gene's germline CDR1 is SNHLY and CDR2 FYNNEI. Trimming shortened V by 1 base and J by 11 bases, and 11 bases separated the two germline ends. CDR3 coding DNA: TGTGCCAGCAGTGAAGAGGGACGGAGGCAGTACTTC. It codes for CASSEEGRRQYF.

This clonotype occurred a few times. J is TRBJ2-7 and V is TRBV6-8; D is unclear. CDR1 is MNHGY and CDR2 is SAAAGT in the germline V gene. Trimming stripped 6 bases from V and 2 bases from J, with 14 bases between. This CDR3 region has 14 residues. The CDR3 is CASSARRLTYEQYF. The CDR3 DNA reads TGTGCCAGCAGCGCCCGACGACTTACCTACGAGCAGTACTTC.

This clonotype was counted only a few times. This may come from a read error, since a much larger clone is one base off. The gene calls are TRBV12-3 or TRBV12-4 and TRBJ2-3, with D perhaps TRBD1 (5 bases). The CDR3 is 14 residues long. V was shortened by 5 bases and J by 4 bases, with 13 bases between the two germline ends. CDR3 in DNA: TGTGCCAGCAGTCCACGACAGCCCGCAGATACGCAGTATTTT. It encodes CASSPRQPADTQYF.

This clonotype was found a few times. The chain carries TRBV5-1 and TRBJ2-1, with 7 bases lining up with TRBD1. Germline lookup yields CDR1 SGHRS and CDR2 YFSETQ. The CDR3 runs to 17 residues. Trimming removed 5 bases from V and 8 bases from J; junction bases left unmatched: 19. The DNA of the CDR3 is TGCGCCAGCAGTAACAGGGAAGGGGGCCACATCCGAGATGAGCAGTTCTTC. It translates to CASSNREGGHIRDEQFF.

This clonotype turned up a few times. The chain combines TRBV10-3 with TRBJ2-3, with D unclear. Germline V gives CDR1 ENHRY, CDR2 SYGVKD. V was cut by 2 bases and J by 2 bases, with 26 bases left in between. This CDR3 has 20 residues. The CDR3 DNA is TGTGCCATCAGTGAGGGCCAGGAGAACCCATCCGTTTCGTTCACAGATACGCAGTATTTT. Its translation is CAISEGQENPSVSFTDTQYF.

The genes are TRBV7-2 and TRBJ2-4; D unclear. The DNA end is more similar to TRBJ2-5, so the J call may be wrong. Germline V gene data show CDR1 as SGHTA and CDR2 as FQGNSA. The CDR3 consists of 14 residues. In DNA form, the CDR3 reads TGTGCCAGCAGCTTATCGCCACGCCAGGAGACCCAGTACTTC. Protein sequence: CASSLSPRQETQYF.

The V call is TRBV7-3, the J call TRBJ2-5; D unresolved. The germline gives CDR1 SGHTA, CDR2 FQGTGA. Trimming pared 2 bases from V and 11 bases from J, leaving 21 bases between. The CDR3 extends over 15 amino acids. The CDR3, as DNA: TGTGCCAGCAGCTTAGTTCAGCCCCTTCTCAATGAGCAGTACTTC. Translating gives CASSLVQPLLNEQYF.

This clonotype was found a few times. The V call is TRBV4-3, the J call TRBJ1-2, with TRBD1 matching over 10 bases. The CDR3 extends over 14 amino acids. The germline CDR1 and CDR2 sequences are LGHNA and YSLEER. The V gene end was trimmed by 3 bases and the J gene end by 6 bases; junction bases not matched to a gene: 4. The CDR3 is CASSHPGQGNGYTF. For the CDR3, the DNA is TGCGCCAGCAGCCACCCGGGACAGGGGAATGGCTACACCTTC.

The V gene is TRBV9, the J gene TRBJ2-7; TRBD1 matches 7 bases. The germline V gene has CDR1 SGDLS and CDR2 YYNGEE. The CDR3 extends over 15 amino acids. J was trimmed by 7 bases and V by 3 bases; bases with no gene match: 13. The CDR3 region has the DNA TGTGCCAGCAGCGCCCCGACAGGGTTCTACAATGAGCAGTACTTC. It encodes CASSAPTGFYNEQYF.

V usage is TRBV6-2 or TRBV6-3 and J usage is TRBJ1-5; TRBD1 is a possible D gene (5 bases). V lost 6 bases and J lost 0, with 12 bases in between. The CDR3 contains 15 residues. Germline V CDR1 and CDR2: MNHEY, SVGEGT. The CDR3 nucleotides read TGTGCCAGCAGGTTGACAGTCGATAGCAATCAGCCCCAGCATTTT. As protein: CASRLTVDSNQPQHF.